The 30 T cell receptor beta chains reported below all come from one sample, sequenced in a study of T cells after yellow fever vaccination. From the 5' RACE reads, TCRdb called clonotypes with MiXCR, one entry per CDR3 protein. The sample shows a few hundred thousand distinct CDR3 sequences, about 6% of them seen only once. The sample was PBMCs, taken 5 days after the yellow fever booster vaccination. These receptors were obtained from a man aged 25 to 45 who received the YFV17D yellow fever vaccine.

This clonotype was counted at least ten times. The chain uses TRBV7-2 and TRBJ2-7; possibly TRBD1 or TRBD2 for D (6 bases each). This CDR3 is built from 13 residues. From germline, CDR1 is SGHTA and CDR2 FQGNSA. Trimming removed 6 bases from V and 6 bases from J, with 15 bases in between. CDR3 in DNA: TGTGCCAGCAGTCCCGGGTCGGGGGCCGAGCAGTACTTC. Amino acids: CASSPGSGAEQYF.

The CDR3 spells CSASGHPGANVLTF. The CDR3 nucleotides are TGCAGTGCTAGTGGGCATCCTGGGGCCAACGTCCTGACTTTC. V usage is TRBV20-1 and J usage is TRBJ2-6; no clear D gene. Germline CDR1 is DFQATT and CDR2 is SNEGSKA (reference sequence). The CDR3 sequence is 14 residues long. Trimming pared 3 bases from V and 2 bases from J, leaving 8 bases between.

The sample holds many counts of this clonotype. V and J are TRBV20-1 and TRBJ2-5; 9 nucleotides align to TRBD2. There are 16 residues in the CDR3. In germline, CDR1 is DFQATT, CDR2 SNEGSKA (reference sequence). Losses at the gene ends were 1 base for V and 1 base for J; bases not matched to a gene: 7. Here the CDR3 DNA reads TGCAGTGCTAGAGCGATGCAGACTAGCGGCCAAGAGACCCAGTACTTC. This encodes CSARAMQTSGQETQYF.

This clonotype was recorded at least ten times. The chain has TRBV14 and TRBJ2-1; no definite D call. There are 11 residues in the CDR3. Trimming shortened V by 4 bases and J by 10 bases, and 8 bases separated the two germline ends. Germline loops: CDR1 SGHDN, CDR2 FVKESK. CDR3 coding DNA: TGTGCCAGCAGCCTTGAAGTCGAGCAGTTCTTC. Protein product: CASSLEVEQFF.

This clonotype was observed many times. V and J are TRBV7-6 and TRBJ1-4; 7 bases align to TRBD1. With 1 base clipped from V and 7 bases from J, the junction kept 9 bases outside the gene matches. This CDR3 has 16 residues. Germline V gene lookup returns CDR1 SGHVS and CDR2 FNYEAQ. As DNA, the CDR3 is TGTGCCAGCAGCTTAGGGGTCCCAGGGGGGAGTGAAAAACTGTTTTTT. Its translation: CASSLGVPGGSEKLFF.

This clonotype was seen repeatedly, ten times or more. The gene calls are TRBV24-1 and TRBJ2-1; D not certain. CDR3 length equals 11 residues. Looked up from germline, CDR1 is KGHDR and CDR2 is SFDVKD. Trimming took 1 base from V and 12 from J, leaving 6 bases between them. DNA for the CDR3: TGTGCCACCAGTGATTTTCAGCGGCAGTTCTTC. Translated: CATSDFQRQFF.

The table lists this clonotype with many counts. This chain joins TRBV7-9 and TRBJ2-1, with TRBD2 identical over 8 bases. Trimming removed 3 bases from V and 4 bases from J; junction bases left unmatched: 5. Germline V gene lookup returns CDR1 SEHNR and CDR2 FQNEAQ (reference sequence). This CDR3 has 15 residues. DNA of the CDR3: TGTGCCAGCAGCTTCGGGACTAGGTTGTACAATGAGCAGTTCTTC. The encoded protein is CASSFGTRLYNEQFF.

This clonotype was detected a few times. The genes are TRBV11-2 and TRBJ2-1, with 13 bases that match TRBD2. The CDR3 sequence is 15 residues long. Germline CDR1 SGHAT, CDR2 FQNNGV. Losses at the gene ends were 5 bases for V and 5 bases for J; bases not matched to a gene: 3. DNA for the CDR3: TGTGCCAGCAGCCGTACTAGCGGGAGGGACAATGAGCAGTTCTTC. It yields the protein CASSRTSGRDNEQFF.

This clonotype was detected many times. This chain uses TRBV12-3 or TRBV12-4 with TRBJ2-3; a possible D gene is TRBD1 (7 bases). This CDR3 has 15 amino acids. V lost 6 bases and J lost 0, with 13 bases in between. CDR3: CASSSTGTSTDTQYF. The CDR3 coding sequence is TGTGCCAGCAGCTCGACAGGGACTAGCACAGATACGCAGTATTTT.

This clonotype was observed at least ten times. The V call is TRBV7-9, the J call TRBJ2-1; D may be TRBD1 or TRBD2 (5 bases each). The germline V and J ends were trimmed by 2 bases and 6 bases, with 11 bases remaining between them. This CDR3 comprises 14 residues. Germline CDR1 SEHNR, CDR2 FQNEAQ (reference sequence). CDR3 sequence (DNA): TGTGCCAGCAGCTTACAGAGGGGAGTCAATGAGCAGTTCTTC. Amino acids: CASSLQRGVNEQFF.

Only a few counts were recorded for this clonotype. DNA for the CDR3: TGTGCCTGGAGCCGACCGAGCACAGATACGCAGTATTTT. Protein sequence: CAWSRPSTDTQYF. The V gene is TRBV30, the J gene TRBJ2-3; D is undetermined. The CDR3 extends over 13 amino acids. Germline V lookup: CDR1 GTSNPN, CDR2 SVGIG (reference sequence). Trimming stripped 3 bases from V and 0 bases from J, with 7 bases between.

The rearrangement joins TRBV18 to TRBJ2-7, with 8 bases identical to TRBD1. The CDR3 runs 13 residues. The germline gives CDR1 KGHSH, CDR2 LQKENI. V was clipped by 6 bases and J by 5 bases; unmatched bases: 6. The CDR3 loop is CASSRQGMHEQYF. The CDR3 nucleotides read TGTGCCAGCTCGAGACAGGGGATGCACGAGCAGTACTTC. The whole variable domain, filled in from reference TRBV18 and TRBJ2-7, reads NAGVMQNPRHLVRRRGQEARLRCSPMKGHSHVYWYRQLPEEGLKFMVYLQKENIIDESGMPKERFSAEFPKEGPSILRIQQVVRGDSAAYFCASSRQGMHEQYFGPGTRLTVT.

This clonotype was seen a handful of times. The chain carries TRBV29-1 and TRBJ2-3; 7 positions agree with TRBD2. Germline loops: CDR1 SQVTM, CDR2 ANQGSEA. The CDR3 contains 13 residues. The trim removed 5 bases at V and 2 bases at J, leaving 4 bases unmatched. As DNA, the CDR3 is TGCAGCGTTTCCGGGACTAACACAGATACGCAGTATTTT. Its translation: CSVSGTNTDTQYF.

This clonotype was picked up many times. This rearrangement joins TRBV20-1 to TRBJ1-1; D not resolved. V was cut by 0 bases and J by 4 bases, with 15 bases left in between. Looked up from germline, CDR1 is DFQATT and CDR2 is SNEGSKA (reference sequence). The CDR3 is made up of 15 amino acids. CDR3 protein: CSARDGGLGSTEAFF. The DNA for the CDR3 is TGCAGTGCTAGAGATGGTGGGCTGGGGAGCACTGAAGCTTTCTTT.

The V and J genes are TRBV5-1 and TRBJ2-1, with 10 bases identical to TRBD2. The CDR3 is 17 amino acids. Germline CDR1 SGHRS, CDR2 YFSETQ. V shed 5 bases, J shed 0 bases, and the junction held 8 bases outside the gene matches. The CDR3 DNA follows: TGCGCCAGCAGTAATGGAGCGGGAGGGAGCTCCTACAATGAGCAGTTCTTC. Translated: CASSNGAGGSSYNEQFF.

The chain has TRBV12-3 or TRBV12-4 and TRBJ2-2; D is perhaps TRBD1 (5 bases). This CDR3 region has 16 residues. V was pared by 1 base and J by 1 base, with 10 bases between. The CDR3 spells CASSLEGMVNTGELFF. DNA of the CDR3: TGTGCCAGCAGTTTAGAGGGGATGGTGAACACCGGGGAGCTGTTTTTT.

The V call is TRBV20-1, the J call TRBJ1-2, with TRBD1 identical over 8 bases. Trimming cost V 6 bases and J 2 bases; bases outside gene matches: 5. This CDR3 is built from 13 residues. Germline V gives CDR1 DFQATT, CDR2 SNEGSKA (reference sequence). The CDR3 region is CSANHRGNYGYTF. Here the CDR3 DNA reads TGCAGTGCCAATCACAGGGGGAACTATGGCTACACCTTC.

This clonotype was counted many times. CDR3 nucleotides: TGTGCCTGGAGTCTGTGGGAGTTCGAGGAGACCCAGTACTTC. Translated, it gives CAWSLWEFEETQYF. J is TRBJ2-5 and V is TRBV30; D might be TRBD2 (5 bases). The V gene's germline CDR1 is GTSNPN and CDR2 SVGIG (reference sequence). Between the trimmed V and J ends, which lost 2 bases and 5 bases, there was a span of 15 bases. This CDR3 has 14 amino acids.

This clonotype was picked up many times. The chain uses TRBV20-1 and TRBJ2-5; D possibly corresponds to TRBD1 (8 bases). Looked up from germline, CDR1 is DFQATT and CDR2 is SNEGSKA (reference sequence). V was shortened by 1 base and J by 4 bases, with 13 bases between the two germline ends. CDR3 length: 14 amino acids. The CDR3 DNA sequence: TGCAGTGCTAGAGCTACAGGGGGGGTAGAGACCCAGTACTTC. As protein: CSARATGGVETQYF.

V gene TRBV27 combines with J gene TRBJ1-2; the D is unclear. Germline V CDR1 and CDR2: MNHEY, SMNVEV (reference sequence). V was cut by 0 bases and J by 8 bases, with 13 bases left in between. The CDR3 is made up of 14 amino acids. The CDR3 DNA reads as TGTGCCAGCAGTTTATCTCAGGCTGCCGGAGGCTACACCTTC. Translating it yields CASSLSQAAGGYTF.

This chain links TRBV2 with TRBJ2-7, with D perhaps matching TRBD1 (5 bases). The V end lost 6 bases, the J end lost 0 bases, and 12 bases lay between the germline ends. The CDR3 is 14 residues long. Per the germline V gene, CDR1 is SNHLY and CDR2 is FYNNEI. The CDR3 region has the DNA TGTGCCAGCAGATTTAGGGGTACCTCCTACGAGCAGTACTTC. Its protein is CASRFRGTSYEQYF.

This clonotype occurred many times. The rearrangement links TRBV12-3 or TRBV12-4 to TRBJ1-1, with D unclear. V gave up 6 bases and J gave up 5 bases, with 7 bases separating them. This CDR3 spans 11 amino acids. DNA for the CDR3: TGTGCCAGCAGAGTAGGGACTGAAGCTTTCTTT. It encodes CASRVGTEAFF.

A few counts support this clonotype. This chain joins TRBV7-2 and TRBJ2-3, with 9 bases lining up with TRBD1. This CDR3 spans 15 amino acids. Per the germline V gene, CDR1 is SGHTA and CDR2 is FQGNSA. J was trimmed by 4 bases and V by 4 bases; bases with no gene match: 6. CDR3 sequence reads: CASSWTGERSDTQYF. The DNA of the CDR3 is TGTGCCAGCAGCTGGACAGGGGAAAGGTCAGATACGCAGTATTTT.

This clonotype was found a few times. This chain joins TRBV19 and TRBJ1-5; D not certain. The CDR3 contains 13 residues. V lost 8 bases and J 4 bases, leaving 12 bases between the germline ends. Germline lookup yields CDR1 LNHDA and CDR2 SQIVND (reference sequence). The DNA of the CDR3 is TGTGCCAGTGGCTTGGGGTTTAATCAGCCCCAGCATTTT. It specifies CASGLGFNQPQHF.

Concerning this clonotype itself: An end of the junction differs from the germline gene, which may be a read error. The J gene is TRBJ2-5, the V gene TRBV20-1; D remains unclear. Germline V gives CDR1 DFQATT, CDR2 SNEGSKA (reference sequence). CDR3 length: 12 residues. The CDR3 loop is CSVSWHEETLYF. For the CDR3, the DNA is TGCAGTGTTAGTTGGCACGAAGAGACCCTGTACTTC.

This chain uses TRBV20-1 with TRBJ1-4; 7 nucleotides match TRBD1. Trimming took 6 bases from V and 7 from J; bases not matched to a gene: 8. CDR1 and CDR2 (germline): DFQATT, SNEGSKA (reference sequence). The length of the CDR3 is 13 residues. CDR3 region: CSAPRGGSEKLFF. The CDR3 nucleotides are TGCAGTGCCCCCAGGGGGGGTAGTGAAAAACTGTTTTTT.

The CDR3 region is CASSPGRGIDEKLFF. CDR3 DNA sequence: TGTGCCAGCAGCCCTGGACGGGGGATTGATGAAAAACTGTTTTTT. J is TRBJ1-4 and V is TRBV11-2; TRBD1 is a possible D gene (5 bases). V was shortened by 5 bases and J by 6 bases, with 16 bases between the two germline ends. The CDR3 contains 15 residues. CDR1 and CDR2 (germline): SGHAT, FQNNGV.

This clonotype was counted many times. This rearrangement joins TRBV6-5 to TRBJ2-1; D is ambiguous. Trimming left V 0 bases short and J 0 bases short, with 9 bases between. The CDR3 length is 16 residues. The germline CDR1 and CDR2 sequences are MNHEY and SVGAGI. Here the CDR3 DNA reads TGTGCCAGCAGTTACTCGATCGCCTCCTCCTACAATGAGCAGTTCTTC. It is translated as CASSYSIASSYNEQFF.

This clonotype has ten or more counts. The rearrangement uses TRBV7-2 and TRBJ2-7; 8 bases fit TRBD2. The trim removed 6 bases at V and 2 bases at J, leaving 6 bases unmatched. Germline CDR1 and CDR2: SGHTA and FQGNSA. The CDR3 consists of 14 residues. This CDR3 is CASRLADSAYEQYF. The CDR3 nucleotides are TGTGCCAGCAGACTAGCGGACTCCGCCTACGAGCAGTACTTC.

The V and J genes are TRBV7-9 and TRBJ2-1, with D uncertain. V was cut by 5 bases and J by 9 bases, with 23 bases left in between. The germline V gene has CDR1 SEHNR and CDR2 FQNEAQ (reference sequence). The CDR3 is made up of 16 amino acids. The CDR3 nucleotides are TGTGCCAGCAGCCCCCCCATACGGGCTAGACCAGGTGAGCAGTTCTTC. It codes for CASSPPIRARPGEQFF.